A selection of T cell receptor beta chains follows, all from one sample in a study of T cells after posttransplantation cyclophosphamide. The assay was immunoSEQ multiplex PCR, and TCRdb's table has in-frame clones only and misses some. The sample yields some 16,000 clones, without any singletons. The sequences come from PBMCs, collected after allogeneic stem cell transplant with posttransplant cyclophosphamide. Every receptor here comes from a female patient aged 25-39 years who received an allogeneic stem cell transplant from a related donor, was CMV-positive, and had no GVHD. Some T cells could come from the graft donor. Both conserved end residues are part of each CDR3. A D gene is named only where the DNA matches it firmly. Size tells how often a clone was seen (once, few, many) or the class of an expanded clone, and some rows leave it out.

clone_size: many
d_call: TRBD1
v_call: TRBV19
j_call: TRBJ1-1
cdr3_aa: CASSDHRGRVNTEAFF
cdr3_nt: TGTGCCAGTAGTGACCACAGGGGGCGTGTGAACACTGAAGCTTTCTTT

clone_size: many
d_call: TRBD1
v_call: TRBV7-9
j_call: TRBJ1-2
cdr3_aa: CASSPRTGWRYGYTF
cdr3_nt: TGTGCCAGCAGCCCGCGGACAGGGTGGCGCTATGGCTACACCTTC

clone_size: -
d_call: TRBD1
v_call: TRBV30
j_call: TRBJ1-6
cdr3_aa: CAWSRDRGRASYNSPLHF
cdr3_nt: TGTGCCTGGAGCCGGGACAGGGGGCGAGCGTCCTATAATTCACCCCTCCACTTT

clone_size: many
d_call: -
v_call: TRBV7-8
j_call: TRBJ2-3
cdr3_aa: CASSLRQLGVSTDTQYF
cdr3_nt: TGTGCCAGCAGCTTAAGACAATTAGGGGTTAGCACAGATACGCAGTATTTT

clone_size: many
d_call: TRBD2
v_call: TRBV4-1
j_call: TRBJ2-2
cdr3_aa: CASSQDSVLAGVGGELFF
cdr3_nt: TGCGCCAGCAGCCAAGATTCAGTACTAGCGGGAGTGGGCGGGGAGCTGTTTTTT

clone_size: many
d_call: TRBD1
v_call: TRBV5-6
j_call: TRBJ2-3
cdr3_aa: CASSFGTGDTDTQYF
cdr3_nt: TGTGCCAGCAGCTTTGGGACAGGTGATACAGATACGCAGTATTTT

clone_size: many
d_call: TRBD1
v_call: TRBV11-2
j_call: TRBJ2-1
cdr3_aa: CASSRDSIGEQFF
cdr3_nt: TGTGCCAGCAGCCGGGACAGTATCGGTGAGCAGTTCTTC

clone_size: many
d_call: TRBD1
v_call: TRBV25-1
j_call: TRBJ1-2
cdr3_aa: CASSAWDRANYGYTF
cdr3_nt: TGTGCCAGCAGTGCCTGGGACAGGGCTAACTATGGCTACACCTTC

clone_size: many
d_call: TRBD1
v_call: TRBV7-2
j_call: TRBJ2-5
cdr3_aa: CASSWTGEETQYF
cdr3_nt: TGTGCCAGCAGCTGGACAGGGGAAGAGACCCAGTACTTC

clone_size: many
d_call: TRBD2
v_call: TRBV4-3
j_call: TRBJ2-1
cdr3_aa: CASSQEVSSGKGYEQFF
cdr3_nt: TGCGCCAGCAGCCAAGAAGTGAGTAGCGGGAAGGGGTATGAGCAGTTCTTC

clone_size: many
d_call: -
v_call: TRBV19
j_call: TRBJ2-1
cdr3_aa: CASTSWALNYEQFF
cdr3_nt: TGTGCCAGTACCTCATGGGCGCTAAACTATGAGCAGTTCTTC

clone_size: many
d_call: -
v_call: TRBV11-3
j_call: TRBJ2-2
cdr3_aa: CASSPGRTGELFF
cdr3_nt: TGTGCCAGCAGCCCAGGGAGGACCGGGGAGCTGTTTTTT

clone_size: many
d_call: TRBD1
v_call: TRBV28
j_call: TRBJ2-7
cdr3_aa: CASSPGQGSFYEQYF
cdr3_nt: TGTGCCAGCAGTCCCGGACAGGGTTCTTTCTACGAGCAGTACTTC

clone_size: many
d_call: -
v_call: TRBV2
j_call: TRBJ1-5
cdr3_aa: CANSFAGASNQPQHF
cdr3_nt: TGTGCCAACAGCTTCGCAGGGGCCAGCAATCAGCCCCAGCATTTT

clone_size: many
d_call: -
v_call: TRBV5-1
j_call: TRBJ1-4
cdr3_aa: CASSVDLPRGNEKLFF
cdr3_nt: TGCGCCAGCAGCGTGGACCTCCCGAGGGGGAATGAAAAACTGTTTTTT

clone_size: many
d_call: -
v_call: TRBV5-1
j_call: TRBJ2-2
cdr3_aa: CASSGNVGSVSGELFF
cdr3_nt: TGCGCCAGCAGCGGCAATGTGGGGAGTGTGAGCGGGGAGCTGTTTTTT

clone_size: many
d_call: -
v_call: TRBV19
j_call: TRBJ2-7
cdr3_aa: CASSMGPRDSYEQYF
cdr3_nt: TGTGCCAGTAGTATGGGACCGAGGGACTCCTACGAGCAGTACTTC

clone_size: many
d_call: -
v_call: TRBV7-9
j_call: TRBJ1-2
cdr3_aa: CASSSRTVLGYTF
cdr3_nt: TGTGCCAGCAGCTCCAGGACAGTTCTCGGCTACACCTTC

clone_size: few
d_call: -
v_call: TRBV6-1
j_call: TRBJ1-1
cdr3_aa: CASSLEQRNTEAFF
cdr3_nt: TGTGCCAGCAGTTTGGAACAGAGGAACACTGAAGCTTTCTTT

clone_size: many
d_call: TRBD2
v_call: TRBV5-4
j_call: TRBJ2-1
cdr3_aa: CASSLTPGLAGGWSNEQFF
cdr3_nt: TGTGCCAGCAGCCTGACCCCGGGACTAGCGGGAGGATGGAGCAATGAGCAGTTCTTC

clone_size: many
d_call: TRBD2
v_call: TRBV7-2
j_call: TRBJ2-1
cdr3_aa: CASSFSGRTFDEQFF
cdr3_nt: TGTGCCAGCAGCTTTAGCGGGAGAACTTTCGATGAGCAGTTCTTC

clone_size: many
d_call: TRBD1
v_call: TRBV6-5
j_call: TRBJ2-2
cdr3_aa: CASSSRDRATGELFF
cdr3_nt: TGTGCCAGCAGTTCCCGGGACAGAGCCACCGGGGAGCTGTTTTTT

clone_size: many
d_call: TRBD1
v_call: TRBV30
j_call: TRBJ1-1
cdr3_aa: CAWSRTGATEAFF
cdr3_nt: TGTGCCTGGAGCAGGACAGGGGCCACTGAAGCTTTCTTT

clone_size: many
d_call: TRBD1
v_call: TRBV19
j_call: TRBJ1-6
cdr3_aa: CASSTTGDNSPLHF
cdr3_nt: TGTGCCAGTAGTACGACAGGGGATAATTCACCCCTCCACTTT

clone_size: many
d_call: TRBD2
v_call: TRBV4-3
j_call: TRBJ2-1
cdr3_aa: CASSHYLAGVDNEQFF
cdr3_nt: TGCGCCAGCAGCCACTATCTAGCGGGAGTCGACAATGAGCAGTTCTTC

clone_size: few
d_call: -
v_call: TRBV6-5
j_call: TRBJ2-2
cdr3_aa: CARSYVGNTGELFF
cdr3_nt: TGTGCCCGCAGTTACGTCGGGAACACCGGGGAGCTGTTTTTT

clone_size: many
d_call: -
v_call: TRBV2
j_call: TRBJ1-3
cdr3_aa: CASSDRPSGNTIYF
cdr3_nt: TGTGCCAGCAGTGACAGGCCCTCTGGAAACACCATATATTTT

clone_size: -
d_call: -
v_call: TRBV5-6
j_call: TRBJ1-6
cdr3_aa: CASSRIGGWRDSPLHF
cdr3_nt: TGTGCCAGCAGCCGAATTGGGGGGTGGAGGGACTCACCCCTCCACTTT

clone_size: many
d_call: TRBD2
v_call: TRBV15
j_call: TRBJ2-1
cdr3_aa: CATSSSGTSGRRHEQFF
cdr3_nt: TGTGCCACCAGCAGCTCCGGGACTAGCGGGAGGAGGCATGAGCAGTTCTTC

clone_size: many
d_call: TRBD1
v_call: TRBV28
j_call: TRBJ1-4
cdr3_aa: CASSSTGWNNEKLFF
cdr3_nt: TGTGCCAGCAGTTCGACAGGGTGGAATAATGAAAAACTGTTTTTT

clone_size: many
d_call: -
v_call: TRBV6-5
j_call: TRBJ1-2
cdr3_aa: CASSYSENYGYTF
cdr3_nt: TGTGCCAGCAGTTACTCCGAGAACTATGGCTACACCTTC

clone_size: many
d_call: TRBD1
v_call: TRBV19
j_call: TRBJ2-1
cdr3_aa: CASSIGGTGGFNEQFF
cdr3_nt: TGTGCCAGTAGTATAGGAGGGACAGGGGGTTTCAATGAGCAGTTCTTC

clone_size: many
d_call: TRBD1
v_call: TRBV10-2
j_call: TRBJ2-7
cdr3_aa: CASSGRTGQYF
cdr3_nt: TGCGCCAGCAGTGGGCGGACAGGCCAGTACTTC

clone_size: many
d_call: TRBD1
v_call: TRBV27
j_call: TRBJ2-7
cdr3_aa: CASSRTGGSYEQYF
cdr3_nt: TGTGCCAGCAGCCGGACAGGGGGCTCCTACGAGCAGTACTTC

clone_size: many
d_call: -
v_call: TRBV7-9
j_call: TRBJ2-7
cdr3_aa: CASTKQGRVYDEQYF
cdr3_nt: TGTGCCAGCACCAAACAGGGTAGGGTTTACGACGAGCAGTACTTC

clone_size: many
d_call: -
v_call: TRBV30
j_call: TRBJ1-5
cdr3_aa: CAWSGGGGRGQPQHF
cdr3_nt: TGTGCCTGGAGTGGGGGAGGGGGGCGCGGTCAGCCCCAGCATTTT

clone_size: many
d_call: -
v_call: TRBV30
j_call: TRBJ1-4
cdr3_aa: CAWSAGATNEKLFF
cdr3_nt: TGTGCCTGGAGTGCAGGGGCAACTAATGAAAAACTGTTTTTT

clone_size: many
d_call: -
v_call: TRBV18
j_call: TRBJ1-1
cdr3_aa: CASSPERNTEAFF
cdr3_nt: TGTGCCAGCTCACCCGAGCGGAACACTGAAGCTTTCTTT

clone_size: many
d_call: -
v_call: TRBV30
j_call: TRBJ1-2
cdr3_aa: CAWSGGSVGIYGYTF
cdr3_nt: TGTGCCTGGAGTGGGGGCTCCGTTGGAATCTATGGCTACACCTTC

clone_size: many
d_call: -
v_call: TRBV7-9
j_call: TRBJ1-5
cdr3_aa: CASSLGPNQPQHF
cdr3_nt: TGTGCCAGCAGCTTAGGGCCCAATCAGCCCCAGCATTTT

clone_size: many
d_call: -
v_call: TRBV28
j_call: TRBJ2-7
cdr3_aa: CASSLRLGAGYEQYF
cdr3_nt: TGTGCCAGCAGTTTGCGTCTGGGGGCTGGCTACGAGCAGTACTTC